These 20 T cell receptor beta chains share one sample of origin, sequenced in a study of response to subunit inactivated influenza vaccine. TCRdb reprocessed the RT-PCR reads via MiXCR and lists one record per CDR3 protein. The sample has about 520,000 distinct CDR3 sequences, 7.2% seen once; the top ten hold less than 15%. The material sequenced was PBMCs from blood, taken around 2 years after vaccination. The origin of the receptors is a man aged 50-75 years who received an inactivated influenza vaccine.

This clonotype was observed at least ten times. The rearrangement joins TRBV29-1 to TRBJ2-5; 8 bases fit TRBD1. The CDR3 covers 13 residues. CDR1 and CDR2 (germline): SQVTM, ANQGSEA. Unmatched junction bases numbered 6, after V lost 3 bases and J lost 6 bases. The CDR3 reads CSVEETGEQTQYF. The CDR3 DNA reads as TGCAGCGTTGAGGAGACAGGGGAACAGACCCAGTACTTC.

This clonotype was found many times. The CDR3 loop reads CSASDRGERAFF. The CDR3 DNA follows: TGCAGTGCTAGTGATCGGGGCGAGAGAGCTTTCTTT. The rearrangement joins TRBV20-1 to TRBJ1-1, with D perhaps TRBD1 (5 bases). Germline CDR1 and CDR2: DFQATT and SNEGSKA (reference sequence). There are 12 residues in the CDR3. V lost 3 bases and J lost 10, with 15 bases in between.

CDR3 region: CASSLGRRVETQYF. CDR3 sequence (DNA): TGTGCCAGCAGTTTAGGCCGTAGAGTTGAGACCCAGTACTTC. The chain links TRBV12-3 or TRBV12-4 to TRBJ2-5, with D hard to call. This CDR3 has 14 residues. Between the trimmed V and J ends, which lost 1 base and 5 bases, there was a span of 11 bases.

The table lists this clonotype with many counts. V gene TRBV30 combines with J gene TRBJ1-4; no firm D call. Germline V gene lookup returns CDR1 GTSNPN and CDR2 SVGIG (reference sequence). The CDR3 has 13 amino acids. Between the trimmed V and J ends, which lost 5 bases and 0 bases, there was a span of 7 bases. CDR3 nucleotides: TGTGCCTGGGATGGTGCAACTAATGAAAAACTGTTTTTT. This sequence encodes CAWDGATNEKLFF.

The rearrangement links TRBV20-1 to TRBJ2-5, with D uncertain. The CDR3 covers 12 residues. The germline V and J ends were trimmed by 5 bases and 0 bases, with 7 bases remaining between them. Germline V lookup: CDR1 DFQATT, CDR2 SNEGSKA (reference sequence). The CDR3 is CSAGQYQETQYF. The CDR3 DNA follows: TGCAGTGCTGGGCAGTACCAAGAGACCCAGTACTTC.

Concerning this clonotype itself: Germline is not matched at one junction end, which may reflect a read error. The CDR3 loop is CASTRTGGFTGALFF. CDR3 sequence (DNA): TGTGCCAGCACCCGGACAGGGGGTTTCACCGGGGCGCTGTTTTTT. This chain connects TRBV7-2 to TRBJ2-2; 10 bases align to TRBD1. Germline V gives CDR1 SGHTA, CDR2 FQGNSA. The CDR3 has 15 amino acids. Combining the CDR3 with reference TRBV7-2 and TRBJ2-2 gives the whole variable domain GAGVSQSPSNKVTEKGKDVELRCDPISGHTALYWYRQSLGQGLEFLIYFQGNSAPDKSGLPSDRFSAERTGGSVSTLTIQRTQQEDSAVYLCASTRTGGFTGALFFGEGSRLTVL.

About this clonotype: It may be a read error: a sequence one base away is much more abundant. The rearrangement joins TRBV4-2 to TRBJ1-1; a weak D match, TRBD1 (6 bases). The V and J ends lost 4 bases and 5 bases respectively, with 23 bases between them. CDR1 LGHNA and CDR2 YNFKEQ come from the germline V gene. The CDR3 spans 17 residues. DNA of the CDR3: TGTGCCAGCAGCCGAGAAAGTGGACAGCTCGAAGGGACTGAAGCTTTCTTT. Its protein product is CASSRESGQLEGTEAFF.

This clonotype was recorded a few times. This chain uses TRBV4-3 with TRBJ2-7, with no clear D. This CDR3 has 14 residues. Trimming removed 2 bases from V and 0 bases from J, with 8 bases in between. In germline, CDR1 is LGHNA, CDR2 YSLEER. The CDR3 spells CASSQSFVSYEQYF. The DNA for the CDR3 is TGCGCCAGCAGCCAAAGCTTTGTCTCCTACGAGCAGTACTTC.

This clonotype was counted many times. This rearrangement joins TRBV4-2 to TRBJ1-2, with 9 positions matching TRBD1. The CDR3 is 15 residues long. Trimming at V came to 4 bases and at J to 8 bases, leaving 11 bases not matched to a gene. Looked up from germline, CDR1 is LGHNA and CDR2 is YNFKEQ. The CDR3 DNA reads TGTGCCAGCAGCCCTAGACAGGGGGAGGCTCGAGGCTACACCTTC. It codes for CASSPRQGEARGYTF.

In this sample, this clonotype turned up a few times. The J gene is TRBJ2-7, the V gene TRBV6-5, with D maybe TRBD2 (6 bases). This CDR3 has 14 residues. Trimming took off 2 bases at V and 6 bases at J, with 14 bases between the two ends. The V gene's germline CDR1 is MNHEY and CDR2 SVGAGI. For the CDR3, the DNA is TGTGCCAGCAGTTACCCGGTAGCCGGGGGCGAGCAGTACTTC. It specifies CASSYPVAGGEQYF.

In its sample, this clonotype was seen a few times. J is TRBJ1-2 and V is TRBV6-2 or TRBV6-3; 7 bases are a match to TRBD1. V shed 3 bases and J 3 bases; nucleotides not matched to a gene: 7. This CDR3 contains 15 residues. CDR1 MNHEY and CDR2 SVGEGT come from the germline V gene. The CDR3 DNA sequence: TGTGCCAGCAGTTATGGGGACAGAGGTGACTATGGCTACACCTTC. Residues: CASSYGDRGDYGYTF.

This clonotype appeared a few times. The chain carries TRBV10-3 and TRBJ2-7, with TRBD1 matching over 11 bases. The CDR3 consists of 13 residues. The germline CDR1 and CDR2 sequences are ENHRY and SYGVKD. J lost 6 bases, V lost 5 bases, and 3 bases had no gene match. The DNA of the CDR3 is TGTGCCATCAGTCGGACAGGGGGCCCCGAGCAGTACTTC. Translation: CAISRTGGPEQYF.

This clonotype was detected only a few times. V and J are TRBV9 and TRBJ2-2; no clear D. The ends were cut back, 0 bases at V and 4 bases at J, with 10 bases in the middle. The CDR3 totals 15 residues. Germline CDR1 SGDLS, CDR2 YYNGEE. CDR3 nucleotide sequence: TGTGCCAGCAGCGTAGCGGACGGACCCACCGGGGAGCTGTTTTTT. It specifies CASSVADGPTGELFF.

This clonotype was recorded many times. V gene TRBV29-1 combines with J gene TRBJ2-3, with a tentative D call TRBD1 (6 bases). The CDR3 has 12 amino acids. V was clipped by 4 bases and J by 5 bases, with 10 bases between them. CDR1 is SQVTM, CDR2 ANQGSEA, per germline. The DNA of the CDR3 is TGCAGCGTTGGACAGGTCGGAGATACGCAGTATTTT. Residues: CSVGQVGDTQYF.

About this clonotype: Because it lacks the conserved phenylalanine or tryptophan at the end, this CDR3 is likely a read error. The V and J genes are TRBV28 and TRBJ2-3, with 11 bases identical to TRBD2. Germline CDR1 MDHEN, CDR2 SYDVKM. CDR3 length equals 17 residues. Trimming at V came to 4 bases and at J to 2 bases, leaving 8 bases not matched to a gene. The CDR3 bases are TGTGCCAGCAGTTATACGGGACTAGCGGTCGACACAGATACGCAGTATTGT. Translated, it gives CASSYTGLAVDTDTQYC.

This clonotype has a handful of counts. V usage is TRBV7-8 and J usage is TRBJ1-5; 7 nucleotides match TRBD1. V trimming: 1 base; J trimming: 3 bases; junction bases outside the gene matches: 3. The germline V gene has CDR1 SGHVS and CDR2 FQNEAQ. The CDR3 length is 15 residues. CDR3 loop: CASSLEDRNNQPQHF. DNA of the CDR3: TGTGCCAGCAGCTTAGAGGACAGGAACAATCAGCCCCAGCATTTT. The variable domain in full, with the rest retrieved from reference TRBV7-8 and TRBJ1-5, is GAGVSQSPRYKVAKRGQDVALRCDPISGHVSLFWYQQALGQGPEFLTYFQNEAQLDKSGLPSDRFFAERPEGSVSTLKIQRTQQEDSAVYLCASSLEDRNNQPQHFGDGTRLSIL.

The sample holds many counts of this clonotype. The chain is built from TRBV20-1 and TRBJ2-7; 7 bases match TRBD1. The CDR3 extends over 14 amino acids. The V gene's germline CDR1 is DFQATT and CDR2 SNEGSKA (reference sequence). V was pared by 1 base and J by 4 bases, with 7 bases of the junction left unmatched. The CDR3 here is CSARGSGGLYEQYF. As DNA, the CDR3 is TGCAGTGCTAGAGGGTCAGGGGGTCTATACGAGCAGTACTTC.

The J gene is TRBJ1-1, the V gene TRBV12-3 or TRBV12-4; possible D gene TRBD1, 6 bases. This CDR3 contains 13 residues. V shed 8 bases and J shed 6 bases, with 16 bases lying between them. The CDR3 nucleotides are TGTGCCAGCCATCTAGGGGGGGGAGCTGAAGCTTTCTTT. The encoded protein is CASHLGGGAEAFF.

V gene TRBV9 combines with J gene TRBJ2-6, with 8 bases aligning to TRBD2. V trimming: 4 bases; J trimming: 0 bases; junction bases outside the gene matches: 6. Germline V gene lookup returns CDR1 SGDLS and CDR2 YYNGEE. There are 17 residues in the CDR3. The CDR3 sequence: CASSTYGTSSGANVLTF. The CDR3 coding sequence is TGTGCCAGCAGCACCTACGGGACTAGCTCTGGGGCCAACGTCCTGACTTTC.

The V and J genes are TRBV29-1 and TRBJ2-5, with D possibly being TRBD2 (6 bases). The germline CDR1 and CDR2 sequences are SQVTM and ANQGSEA. The CDR3 covers 12 residues. V lost 7 bases and J 5 bases, leaving 14 bases between the germline ends. The CDR3 sequence is CSADPAGETQYF. CDR3 nucleotides: TGCAGCGCTGACCCCGCGGGGGAGACCCAGTACTTC.